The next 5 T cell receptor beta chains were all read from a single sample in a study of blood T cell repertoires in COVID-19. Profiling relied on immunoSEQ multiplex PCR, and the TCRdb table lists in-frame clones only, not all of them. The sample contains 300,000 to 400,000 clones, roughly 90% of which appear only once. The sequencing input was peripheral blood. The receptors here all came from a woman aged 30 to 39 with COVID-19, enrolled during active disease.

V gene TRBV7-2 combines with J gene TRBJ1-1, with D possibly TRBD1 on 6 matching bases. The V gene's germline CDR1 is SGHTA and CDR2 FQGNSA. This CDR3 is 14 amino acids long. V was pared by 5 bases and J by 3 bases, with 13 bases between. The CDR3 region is CASSPDRYHTEAFF. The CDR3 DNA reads TGTGCCAGCAGCCCCGACAGGTATCACACTGAAGCTTTCTTT.

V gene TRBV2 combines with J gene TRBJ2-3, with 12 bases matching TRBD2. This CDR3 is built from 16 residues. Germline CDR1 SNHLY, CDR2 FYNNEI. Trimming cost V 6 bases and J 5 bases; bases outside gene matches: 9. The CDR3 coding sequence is TGTGCCAGCAGCCTTAGACTAGCGGGAGTGGGAGATACGCAGTATTTT. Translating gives CASSLRLAGVGDTQYF.

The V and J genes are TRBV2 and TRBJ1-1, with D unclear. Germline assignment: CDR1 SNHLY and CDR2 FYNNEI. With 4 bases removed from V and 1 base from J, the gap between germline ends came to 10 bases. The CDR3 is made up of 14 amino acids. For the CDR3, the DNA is TGTGCCAGCAGTGGATATACAAGGAACACTGAAGCTTTCTTT. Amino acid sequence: CASSGYTRNTEAFF. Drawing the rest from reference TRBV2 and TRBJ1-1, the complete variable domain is EPEVTQTPSHQVTQMGQEVILRCVPISNHLYFYWYRQILGQKVEFLVSFYNNEISEKSEIFDDQFSVERPDGSNFTLKIRSTKLEDSAMYFCASSGYTRNTEAFFGQGTRLTVV.

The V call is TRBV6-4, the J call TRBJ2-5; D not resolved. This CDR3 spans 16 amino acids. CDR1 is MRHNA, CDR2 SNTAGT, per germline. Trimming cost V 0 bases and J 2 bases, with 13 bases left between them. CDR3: CASSDSTTAIQETQYF. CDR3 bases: TGTGCCAGCAGTGACTCGACAACCGCGATTCAAGAGACCCAGTACTTC.

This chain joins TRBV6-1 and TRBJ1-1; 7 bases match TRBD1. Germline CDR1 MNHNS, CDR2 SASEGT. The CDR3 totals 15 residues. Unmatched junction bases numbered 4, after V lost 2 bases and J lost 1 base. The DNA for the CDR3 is TGTGCCAGCAGTGAATGGGGACAGAGGAACACTGAAGCTTTCTTT. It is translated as CASSEWGQRNTEAFF.